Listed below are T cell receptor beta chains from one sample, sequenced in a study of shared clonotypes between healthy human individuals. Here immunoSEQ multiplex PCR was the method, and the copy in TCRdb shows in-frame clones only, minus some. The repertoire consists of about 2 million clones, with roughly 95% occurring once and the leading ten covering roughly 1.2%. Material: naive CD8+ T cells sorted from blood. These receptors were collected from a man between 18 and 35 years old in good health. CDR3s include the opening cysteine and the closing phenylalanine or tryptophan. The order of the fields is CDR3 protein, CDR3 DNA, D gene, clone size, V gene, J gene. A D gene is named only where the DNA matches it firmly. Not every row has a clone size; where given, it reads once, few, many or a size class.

CASSDPWTGSFEYNEQFF	TGTGCCAGCAGTGATCCCTGGACAGGGAGTTTTGAGTACAATGAGCAGTTCTTC	TRBD1	.	TRBV2	TRBJ2-1
CASSPIWDGGGYTF	TGTGCCAGCAGCCCTATATGGGACGGGGGCGGCTACACCTTC	.	.	TRBV7-9	TRBJ1-2
CASSFFPGQAISYEQYF	TGTGCCAGCAGCTTTTTTCCGGGACAGGCGATTTCCTACGAGCAGTACTTC	TRBD1	.	TRBV7-9	TRBJ2-7
CASSQGSTGGPNTGELFF	TGCGCCAGCAGCCAGGGAAGTACGGGAGGACCGAACACCGGGGAGCTGTTTTTT	TRBD2	.	TRBV4-1	TRBJ2-2
CASSIWSGGGQPQHF	TGTGCCAGTAGTATTTGGTCCGGGGGCGGGCAGCCCCAGCATTTT	.	.	TRBV19	TRBJ1-5
CASSVGQSSYEQYF	TGTGCCAGCAGCGTAGGACAGTCCTCCTACGAGCAGTACTTC	.	.	TRBV9	TRBJ2-7
CASSTSQVSYEQYF	TGTGCCAGCAGCACCTCACAGGTATCCTACGAGCAGTACTTC	.	.	TRBV7-9	TRBJ2-7
CASSVGGMVDTQYF	TGTGCCAGCAGCGTAGGAGGGATGGTAGATACGCAGTATTTT	.	.	TRBV9	TRBJ2-3
CASSFAENYEQYF	TGTGCTAGCAGCTTTGCCGAGAACTACGAGCAGTACTTC	.	.	TRBV7-7	TRBJ2-7
CASRGVGEQFF	TGTGCCAGCAGGGGGGTTGGGGAGCAGTTCTTC	.	.	TRBV27	TRBJ2-1
CASSFSTPYEQYF	TGTGCCAGCAGCTTTTCCACTCCCTACGAGCAGTACTTC	.	.	TRBV11-2	TRBJ2-7
CASSFSSGGSHYEQYF	TGCGCCAGCAGCTTCTCTAGCGGGGGGTCCCACTACGAGCAGTACTTC	TRBD2	.	TRBV5-1	TRBJ2-7
CASSLGGSGVWEQYF	TGTGCCAGCAGCTTAGGCGGGAGCGGGGTATGGGAGCAGTACTTC	TRBD2	.	TRBV11-2	TRBJ2-7
CASSEVKQMAYEQYF	TGTGCCAGCAGTGAGGTTAAACAGATGGCATACGAGCAGTACTTC	.	once	TRBV2	TRBJ2-7
CASSLAPGQGEDQPQHF	TGTGCCAGCAGCTTAGCGCCCGGACAGGGAGAGGATCAGCCCCAGCATTTT	TRBD1	.	TRBV7-9	TRBJ1-5
CASSSGDGHPEAFF	TGTGCCAGCAGCTCAGGGGATGGACACCCTGAAGCTTTCTTT	.	.	TRBV5-8	TRBJ1-1
CASSLWGQGSNQPQHF	TGTGCCAGCAGTTTATGGGGACAGGGGAGCAATCAGCCCCAGCATTTT	TRBD1	.	TRBV27	TRBJ1-5
CASSDYGTGEQYF	TGTGCCAGCAGTGACTACGGGACGGGCGAGCAGTACTTC	.	.	TRBV25-1	TRBJ2-7
CASSLWNTPGNEQFF	TGTGCCAGCAGTTTATGGAATACTCCGGGCAATGAGCAGTTCTTC	.	.	TRBV27	TRBJ2-1
CASGLIWEQYF	TGTGCTAGTGGTTTGATCTGGGAGCAGTACTTC	.	.	TRBV12-5	TRBJ2-7